These T cell receptor beta chains were read from a single sample in a study of shared clonotypes between healthy human individuals. Sequencing used immunoSEQ multiplex PCR; TCRdb keeps in-frame clones, though not all of them. Of 450,000 or so clones listed, 60% to 80% were seen once; the top ten hold around 12%. Sample: PBMCs. These receptors originate from a woman aged 40 to 50 in good health. Some clones in this sample may be carry-over from other donors' samples. CDR3s include the opening cysteine and the closing phenylalanine or tryptophan. The order of the fields is J gene, V gene, CDR3 protein.

>TRBJ2-7|TRBV21-1
CASSGRDRVYEQYF
>-|TRBV5-1
CASSLGLAGPYEQYF
>TRBJ2-1|TRBV19
CASRDRVLNEQFF
>TRBJ1-3|TRBV28
CASSLWDRRGTIYF
>TRBJ2-1|TRBV7-9
CASSFAPGLAGAEQFF
>TRBJ2-4|TRBV19
CASSPGTQLAKNIQYF
>TRBJ1-4|TRBV28
CASSSLTARRRYDEKLFF
>TRBJ2-3|TRBV10-2
CASGSAGDPDTQYF
>TRBJ2-7|TRBV11-2
CASSLGSATAYEQYF
>TRBJ1-2|TRBV19
CASSVAGSDYGYTF
>TRBJ1-1|TRBV7-9
CASSSVWGNTEAFF
>TRBJ2-1|TRBV7-9
CASSPQGLAGVSNEQFF
>TRBJ1-2|TRBV28
CASRQGFYGYTF
>TRBJ2-7|TRBV6-6
CASSTGGRNEQYF
>TRBJ2-7|TRBV29-1
CSVEAYYEQYF
>TRBJ2-7|TRBV23-1
CASSQAREGGHEQYF
>TRBJ1-5|TRBV30
CAWTVRASNQPQHF
>TRBJ1-1|TRBV7-3
CASSMTGRNTEAFF
>TRBJ2-1|TRBV5-1
CASSLTSGRRSYNEQFF
>TRBJ2-1|TRBV30
CAWSSDYEQFF
>TRBJ2-2|TRBV4-2
CASSQVSRGRELFF
>TRBJ2-7|TRBV9
CASSAGSYEQYF
>-|TRBV30
CAWSGSGRGEQYF
>TRBJ2-3|TRBV2
CASSRLAEGDTQYF
>TRBJ2-1|TRBV5-1
CASCLGVSDEQFF
>TRBJ1-5|TRBV2
CASSEWPGGSRGFSNQPQHF
>TRBJ1-4|TRBV5-6
CASSLVQGGEKLFF
>TRBJ2-7|TRBV19
CASRKGQLSYEQYF
>TRBJ2-3|TRBV5-1
CASSLAPSAGTDTQYF
>TRBJ2-7|TRBV7-7
CASSFDRGHEQYF
>TRBJ2-1|TRBV30
CTWNAGHKYNEQFF
>TRBJ2-5|TRBV27
CASSLFYVGDSLVQETQYF
>TRBJ2-1|TRBV25-1
CASSEPPTSLSDNEQFF
>TRBJ1-5|TRBV7-2
CASSSDTNQPQHF
>TRBJ2-7|TRBV15
CATSRGTAGSEQYF
>TRBJ1-1|TRBV5-1
CASSLGEANTEAFF
>TRBJ2-2|TRBV7-8
CASSSFRGAPGTGELFF
>TRBJ2-7|TRBV10-3
CATRQALGRYEQYF
>TRBJ2-7|TRBV6-5
CASSSPSGSRAYEQYF
>TRBJ2-3|TRBV29-1
CSVAVTGTDTQYF
>TRBJ2-7|TRBV7-8
CASTESGRSYEQYF
>TRBJ1-1|TRBV28
CASSSHRAHTEAFF
>TRBJ1-1|TRBV18
CASSRNTGLAATEAFF
>TRBJ2-3|TRBV27
CASSQRLAGGLAVITDTQYF
>TRBJ1-1|TRBV6-6
CASSYSTTNTEAFF
>TRBJ2-3|TRBV7-2
CASSLEASLYADTQYF
>TRBJ2-1|TRBV27
CASSLGLTLSSYNEQFF
>TRBJ1-1|TRBV5-4
CASSLPGTGTEAFF
>TRBJ2-5|TRBV7-3
CASSFTGLPGETQYF
>TRBJ2-7|TRBV4-1
CASSQRTGNIYEQYF
>TRBJ2-2|TRBV11-3
CASSPGGSGANTGELFF
>TRBJ1-2|TRBV18
CASSPVEDRDYGYTF
>TRBJ1-4|TRBV9
CASSVGSLLGRFEKLFF
>TRBJ1-2|TRBV29-1
CSVEAGQGRLYGYTF
>TRBJ2-2|TRBV10-3
CASNAGVENTGELFF
>TRBJ2-1|TRBV28
CASSFGTAGDPYNEQFF
>TRBJ1-3|TRBV7-2
CASSRTTPGNTIYF
>TRBJ2-5|TRBV2
CASMQNGLSQETQYF